This TCR beta chain was sequenced during a study of OX40 agonist ivuxolimab in advanced cancers. Concerning the study at large: The costimulatory receptor OX40 (CD134) was targeted by ivuxolimab, a fully human IgG2 agonistic monoclonal antibody. Intravenous ivuxolimab was administered to patients every 2 weeks at six dose levels: 0.01, 0.1, 0.3, 1.5, 3 and 10 mg/kg. Among the 50 to 55 dose-escalation patients, about 19 had hepatocellular carcinoma, approximately 15 melanoma, 9 renal cell carcinoma and 9 head and neck cancer. In the dose-escalation cohort, more than 75% of patients were male, and the mean age was approximately 60 years, with a range of 23 to 79. Prior anti-PD-1, anti-PD-L1 or anti-CTLA-4 therapy was permitted, and 30% to 50% of dose-escalation patients had received checkpoint inhibitors. Three dose-escalation patients achieved partial responses, one with hepatocellular carcinoma and two with cutaneous melanoma. Peripheral TCRbeta sequencing aimed to test whether ivuxolimab altered TCR sequence diversity and caused clonal T-cell expansion. The paper covers the monotherapy dose-escalation part of the phase I ivuxolimab trial, which included N of about 50 patients.

Overall study outcomes, separate from this receptor: After ivuxolimab, CD8+ T cells had more expanded clones than CD4+ T cells on average. Clonal expansion of both CD4+ and CD8+ blood T cells was observed from baseline to week 6 at doses 0.1 to 3.0 mg/kg. In the 0.1-3.0 mg/kg groups, partial responders were among the patients with the lowest normalized peripheral clonal expansion, particularly in CD8+ T cells. Antigen specificity was not determined for the clonally expanded peripheral T cells. Low levels of normalized T-cell clonal expansion were also seen in some nonresponding patients.

In the case of this clone: The antigen it binds to is not known. No base-level quality is on record; no much larger clone is a single base apart.

From the cysteine up to the phenylalanine, the CDR3 has a length of 15 residues. Only the CDR3 portion is preserved as DNA: 45 bases, with reading frame beginning at the first base. CDR1 SGHTA and CDR2 FQGNSA were looked up in the germline V gene. V gives up 5 bases and J gives up 5 bases, and the segment between their germline ends measures 15 bases. The trial excluded patients who had a history of autoimmune disease or were on systemic immunosuppression. Peripheral blood for TCR sequencing was collected from all dose cohorts at baseline, on cycle 4 day 1, and on cycle 7 day 1. The samples were drawn from a first-in-human, open-label, multicenter phase I dose-escalation trial of ivuxolimab. The trial enrolled adults with locally advanced or metastatic head and neck squamous cell, hepatocellular, melanoma or renal cell carcinoma. Before TCR sequencing, CD4+ T cells and CD8+ T cells from peripheral blood were sorted into separate populations.

Genomic DNA was extracted from sorted cells for sequencing of the TCRbeta CDR3 region. The immunoSEQ Assay was used for sequencing of TCRbeta CDR3 regions. TCRdb limited this immuneACCESS table to in-frame rearrangements with V and J called. A share of clones is missing; checked studies link under half to unresolved V genes, and the rest is unexplained. This sample comprises 45,000 to 60,000 clones, 80% to 95% of them detected only once. Approximately 12% of the sample comes from the top ten. The TCR comes from an adult with an advanced solid tumor such as melanoma, head and neck, liver or kidney cancer. Here the sequenced sample was CD4+ or CD8+ T cells sorted from blood, taken in a trial of the OX40 agonist ivuxolimab. The chain uses TRBV7-2 and TRBJ2-2; TRBD2 is perhaps the D gene, given 5 matching bases. The CDR3 sequence is CASSLTTAWTGELFF. The nucleotides are TGTGCCAGCAGCCTGACTACGGCGTGGACCGGGGAGCTGTTTTTT.